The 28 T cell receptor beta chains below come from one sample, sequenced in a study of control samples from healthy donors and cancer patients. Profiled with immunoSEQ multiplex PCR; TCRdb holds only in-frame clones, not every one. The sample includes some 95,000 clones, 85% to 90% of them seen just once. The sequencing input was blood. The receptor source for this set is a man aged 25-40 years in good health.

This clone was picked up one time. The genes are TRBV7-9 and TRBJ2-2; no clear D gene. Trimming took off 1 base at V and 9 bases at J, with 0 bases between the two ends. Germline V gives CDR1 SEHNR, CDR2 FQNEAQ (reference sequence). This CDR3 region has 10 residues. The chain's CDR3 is CASSLGELFF. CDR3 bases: TGTGCCAGCAGCTTAGGGGAGCTGTTTTTT.

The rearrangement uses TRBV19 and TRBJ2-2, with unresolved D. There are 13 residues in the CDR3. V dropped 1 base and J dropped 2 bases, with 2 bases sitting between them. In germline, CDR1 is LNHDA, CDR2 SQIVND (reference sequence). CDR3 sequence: CASSIVNTGELFF. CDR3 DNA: TGTGCCAGTAGTATAGTTAACACCGGGGAGCTGTTTTTT.

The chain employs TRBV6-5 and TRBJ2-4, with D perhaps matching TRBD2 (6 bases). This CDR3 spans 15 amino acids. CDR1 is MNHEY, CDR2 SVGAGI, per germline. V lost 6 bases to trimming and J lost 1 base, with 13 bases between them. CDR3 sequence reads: CASSPYAGAKNIQYF. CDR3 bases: TGTGCCAGCAGCCCGTACGCGGGGGCCAAAAACATTCAGTACTTC.

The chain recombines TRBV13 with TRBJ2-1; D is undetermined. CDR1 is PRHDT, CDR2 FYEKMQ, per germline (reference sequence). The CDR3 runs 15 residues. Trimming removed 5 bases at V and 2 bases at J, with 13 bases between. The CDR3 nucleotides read TGTGCCAGCAGCCCTATGTATCGGGCCTACAATGAGCAGTTCTTC. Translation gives CASSPMYRAYNEQFF.

The CDR3 reads CASSSQRDRAYNEQFF. The CDR3 DNA reads as TGCGCCAGCAGCTCCCAACGGGACAGGGCCTACAATGAGCAGTTCTTC. The V call is TRBV5-1, the J call TRBJ2-1; TRBD1 matches at 9 bases. V lost 3 bases, J lost 2 bases, and 6 bases stayed unmatched. Germline CDR1 reads SGHRS; CDR2 reads YFSETQ. The CDR3 contains 16 residues.

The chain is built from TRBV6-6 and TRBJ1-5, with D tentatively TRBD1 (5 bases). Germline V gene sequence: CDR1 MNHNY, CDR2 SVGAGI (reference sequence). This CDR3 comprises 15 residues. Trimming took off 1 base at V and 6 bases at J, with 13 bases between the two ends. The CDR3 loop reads CASSYYRGPSQPQHF. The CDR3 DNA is TGTGCCAGCAGTTACTACCGGGGCCCTAGTCAGCCCCAGCATTTT.

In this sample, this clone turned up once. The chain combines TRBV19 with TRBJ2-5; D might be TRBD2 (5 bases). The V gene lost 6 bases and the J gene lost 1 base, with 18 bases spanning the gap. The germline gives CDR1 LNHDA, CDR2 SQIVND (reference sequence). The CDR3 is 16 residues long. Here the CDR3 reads CASSLDGERTQETQYF. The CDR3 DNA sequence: TGTGCCAGTAGCCTGGACGGGGAGAGGACCCAAGAGACCCAGTACTTC.

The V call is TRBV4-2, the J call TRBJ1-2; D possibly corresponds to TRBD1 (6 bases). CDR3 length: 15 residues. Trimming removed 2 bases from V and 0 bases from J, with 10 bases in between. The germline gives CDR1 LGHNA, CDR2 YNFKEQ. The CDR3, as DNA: TGTGCCAGCAGCCAAACAGGGATAGCTAACTATGGCTACACCTTC. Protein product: CASSQTGIANYGYTF.

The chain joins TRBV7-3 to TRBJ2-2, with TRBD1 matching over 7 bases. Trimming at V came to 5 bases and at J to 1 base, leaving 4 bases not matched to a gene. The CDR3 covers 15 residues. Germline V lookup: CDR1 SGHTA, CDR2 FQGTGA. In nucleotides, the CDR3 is TGTGCCAGCAGCATGACAGGGATGAACACCGGGGAGCTGTTTTTT. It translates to CASSMTGMNTGELFF. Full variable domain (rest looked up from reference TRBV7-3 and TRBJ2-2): GAGVSQTPSNKVTEKGKYVELRCDPISGHTALYWYRQSLGQGPEFLIYFQGTGAADDSGLPNDRFFAVRPEGSVSTLKIQRTERGDSAVYLCASSMTGMNTGELFFGEGSRLTVL.

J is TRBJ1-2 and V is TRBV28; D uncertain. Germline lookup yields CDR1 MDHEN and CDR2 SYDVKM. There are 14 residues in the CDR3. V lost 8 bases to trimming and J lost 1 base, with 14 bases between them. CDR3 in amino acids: CASGSRELNYGYTF. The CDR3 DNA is TGTGCCAGCGGGAGCCGGGAACTTAACTATGGCTACACCTTC.

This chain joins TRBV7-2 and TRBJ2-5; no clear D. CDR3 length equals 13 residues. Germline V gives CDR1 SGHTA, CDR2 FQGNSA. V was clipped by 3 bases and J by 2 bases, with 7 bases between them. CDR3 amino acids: CASSFAGQETQYF. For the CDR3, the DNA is TGTGCCAGCAGCTTCGCCGGGCAAGAGACCCAGTACTTC.

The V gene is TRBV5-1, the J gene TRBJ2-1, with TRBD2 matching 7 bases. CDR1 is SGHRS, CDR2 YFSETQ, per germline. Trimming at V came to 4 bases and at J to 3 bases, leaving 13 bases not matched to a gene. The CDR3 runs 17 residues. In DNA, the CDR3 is TGCGCCAGCAGCCTACGTACAGGCGGCGGGAGCTACAATGAGCAGTTCTTC. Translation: CASSLRTGGGSYNEQFF.

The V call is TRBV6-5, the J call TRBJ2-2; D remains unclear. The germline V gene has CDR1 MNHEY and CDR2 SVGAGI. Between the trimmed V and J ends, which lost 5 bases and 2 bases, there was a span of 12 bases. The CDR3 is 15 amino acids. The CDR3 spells CASSTGPTNTGELFF. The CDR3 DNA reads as TGTGCCAGCAGTACCGGGCCTACAAACACCGGGGAGCTGTTTTTT.

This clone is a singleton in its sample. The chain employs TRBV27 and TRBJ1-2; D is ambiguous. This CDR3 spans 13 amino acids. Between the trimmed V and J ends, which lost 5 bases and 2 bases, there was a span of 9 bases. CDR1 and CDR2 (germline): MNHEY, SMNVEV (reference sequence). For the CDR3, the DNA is TGTGCCAGCAGTCTAAACAGAAACTATGGCTACACCTTC. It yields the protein CASSLNRNYGYTF.

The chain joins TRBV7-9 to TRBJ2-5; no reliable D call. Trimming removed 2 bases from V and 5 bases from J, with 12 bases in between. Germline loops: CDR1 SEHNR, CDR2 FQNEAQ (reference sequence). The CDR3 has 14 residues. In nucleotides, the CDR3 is TGTGCCAGCAGCTTAACCCTTACCGGTGAGACCCAGTACTTC. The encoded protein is CASSLTLTGETQYF.

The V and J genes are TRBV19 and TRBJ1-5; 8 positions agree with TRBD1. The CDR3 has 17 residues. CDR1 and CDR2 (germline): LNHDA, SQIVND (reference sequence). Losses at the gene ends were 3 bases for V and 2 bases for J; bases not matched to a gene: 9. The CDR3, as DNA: TGTGCCAGTAGTATCGCGGGTACAGGGGGTGGCAATCAGCCCCAGCATTTT. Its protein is CASSIAGTGGGNQPQHF.

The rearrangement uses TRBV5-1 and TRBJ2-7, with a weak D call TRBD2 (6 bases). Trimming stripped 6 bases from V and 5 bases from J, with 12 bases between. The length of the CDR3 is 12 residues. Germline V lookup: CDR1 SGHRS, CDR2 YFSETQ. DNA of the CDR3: TGCGCCAGCAAGGAGGGCCTAGACGAGCAGTACTTC. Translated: CASKEGLDEQYF. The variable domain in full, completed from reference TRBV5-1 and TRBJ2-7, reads KAGVTQTPRYLIKTRGQQVTLSCSPISGHRSVSWYQQTPGQGLQFLFEYFSETQRNKGNFPGRFSGRQFSNSRSEMNVSTLELGDSALYLCASKEGLDEQYFGPGTRLTVT.

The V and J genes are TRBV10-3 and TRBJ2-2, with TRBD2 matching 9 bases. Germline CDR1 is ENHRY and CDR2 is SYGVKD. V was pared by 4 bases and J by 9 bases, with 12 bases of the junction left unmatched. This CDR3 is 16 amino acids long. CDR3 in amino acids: CAISATSGLAGRELFF. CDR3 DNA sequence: TGTGCCATCAGTGCGACTTCGGGACTAGCTGGAAGGGAGCTGTTTTTT.

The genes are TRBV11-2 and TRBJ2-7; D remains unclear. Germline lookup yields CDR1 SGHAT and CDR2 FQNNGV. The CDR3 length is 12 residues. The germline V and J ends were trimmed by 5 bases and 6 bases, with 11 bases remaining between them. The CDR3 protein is CASSPDNSEQYF. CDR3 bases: TGTGCCAGCAGCCCCGACAATTCCGAGCAGTACTTC.

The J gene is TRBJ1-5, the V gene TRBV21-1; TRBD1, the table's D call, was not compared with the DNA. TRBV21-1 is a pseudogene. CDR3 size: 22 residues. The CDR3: CASSKRSAGQGAVGDLLKPQHF. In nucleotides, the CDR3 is TGTGCCAGCAGCAAAAGATCTGCTGGACAGGGGGCCGTTGGGGATTTATTGAAGCCCCAGCATTTT.

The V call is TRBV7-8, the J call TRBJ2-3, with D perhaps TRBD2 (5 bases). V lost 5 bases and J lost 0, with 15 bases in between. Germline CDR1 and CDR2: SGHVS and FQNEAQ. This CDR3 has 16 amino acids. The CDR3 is CASSPTGMGSTDTQYF. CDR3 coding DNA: TGTGCCAGCAGCCCTACGGGGATGGGTAGCACAGATACGCAGTATTTT.

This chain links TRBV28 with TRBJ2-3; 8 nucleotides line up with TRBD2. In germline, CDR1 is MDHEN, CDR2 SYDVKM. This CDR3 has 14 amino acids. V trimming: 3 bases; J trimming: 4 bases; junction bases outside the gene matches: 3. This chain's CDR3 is CASSFGTRADTQYF. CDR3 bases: TGTGCCAGCAGTTTTGGGACTAGAGCAGATACGCAGTATTTT.

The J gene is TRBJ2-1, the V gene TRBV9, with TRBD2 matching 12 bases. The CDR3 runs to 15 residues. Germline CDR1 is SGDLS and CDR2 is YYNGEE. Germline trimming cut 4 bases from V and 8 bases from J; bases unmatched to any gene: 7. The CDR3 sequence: CASSLTSGSIYEQFF. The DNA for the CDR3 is TGTGCCAGCAGCCTGACTAGCGGGAGTATTTATGAGCAGTTCTTC.

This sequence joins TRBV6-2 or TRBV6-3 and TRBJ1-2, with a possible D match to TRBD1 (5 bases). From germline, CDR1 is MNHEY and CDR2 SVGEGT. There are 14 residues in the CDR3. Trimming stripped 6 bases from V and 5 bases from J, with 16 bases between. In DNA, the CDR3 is TGTGCCAGCAGCTCGGGACTGCTAGTTTATGGCTACACCTTC. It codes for CASSSGLLVYGYTF.

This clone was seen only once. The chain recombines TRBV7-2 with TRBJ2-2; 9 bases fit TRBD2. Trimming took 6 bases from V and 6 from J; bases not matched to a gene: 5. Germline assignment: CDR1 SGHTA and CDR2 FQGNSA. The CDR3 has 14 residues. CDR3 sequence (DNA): TGTGCCAGCAGACGGACTAGCGTGGCCGGGGAGCTGTTTTTT. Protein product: CASRRTSVAGELFF.

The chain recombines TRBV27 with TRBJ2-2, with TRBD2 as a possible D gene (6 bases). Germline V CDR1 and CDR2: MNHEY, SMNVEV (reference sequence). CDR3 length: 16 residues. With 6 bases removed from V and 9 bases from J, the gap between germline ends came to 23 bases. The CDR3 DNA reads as TGTGCCAGCAGGGGGGGACCGACGGGTCTCGGCCGGGAGCTGTTTTTT. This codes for CASRGGPTGLGRELFF.

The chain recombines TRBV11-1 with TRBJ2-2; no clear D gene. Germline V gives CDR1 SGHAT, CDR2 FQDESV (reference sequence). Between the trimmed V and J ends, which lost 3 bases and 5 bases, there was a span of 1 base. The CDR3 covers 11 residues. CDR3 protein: CASSLTGELFF. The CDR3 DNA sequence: TGTGCCAGCAGCTTGACCGGGGAGCTGTTTTTT.

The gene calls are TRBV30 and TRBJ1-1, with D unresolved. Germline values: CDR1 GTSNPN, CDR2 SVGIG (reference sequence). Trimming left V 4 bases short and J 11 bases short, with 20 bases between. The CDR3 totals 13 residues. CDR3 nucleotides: TGTGCCTGGAATTACATGATCGGAGAAGAGGCTTTCTTT. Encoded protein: CAWNYMIGEEAFF.